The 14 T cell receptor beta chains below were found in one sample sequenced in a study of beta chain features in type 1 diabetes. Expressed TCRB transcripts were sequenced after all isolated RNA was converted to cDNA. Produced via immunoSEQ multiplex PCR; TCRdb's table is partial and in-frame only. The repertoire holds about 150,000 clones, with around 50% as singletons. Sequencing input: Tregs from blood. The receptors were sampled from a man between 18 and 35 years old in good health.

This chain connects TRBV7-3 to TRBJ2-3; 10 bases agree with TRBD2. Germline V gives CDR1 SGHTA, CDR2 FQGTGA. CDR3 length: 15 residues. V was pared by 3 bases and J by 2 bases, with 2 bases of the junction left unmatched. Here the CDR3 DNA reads TGTGCCAGCAGCTTTAGCGGGAGGTCCACAGATACGCAGTATTTT. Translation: CASSFSGRSTDTQYF.

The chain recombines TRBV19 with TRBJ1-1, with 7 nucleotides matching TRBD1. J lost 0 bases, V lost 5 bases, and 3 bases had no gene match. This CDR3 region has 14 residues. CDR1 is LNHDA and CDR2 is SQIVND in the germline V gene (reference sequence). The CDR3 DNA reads TGTGCCAGTAGTCCGGGACAGATGAACACTGAAGCTTTCTTT. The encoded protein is CASSPGQMNTEAFF. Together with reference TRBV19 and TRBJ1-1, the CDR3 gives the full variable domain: DGGITQSPKYLFRKEGQNVTLSCEQNLNHDAMYWYRQDPGQGLRLIYYSQIVNDFQKGDIAEGYSVSREKKESFPLTVTSAQKNPTAFYLCASSPGQMNTEAFFGQGTRLTVV.

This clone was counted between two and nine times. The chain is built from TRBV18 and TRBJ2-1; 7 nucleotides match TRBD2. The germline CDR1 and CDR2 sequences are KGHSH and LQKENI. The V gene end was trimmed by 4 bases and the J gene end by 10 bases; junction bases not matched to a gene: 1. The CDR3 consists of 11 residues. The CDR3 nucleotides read TGTGCCAGCTCACTTAGCGGGGAGCAGTTCTTC. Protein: CASSLSGEQFF.

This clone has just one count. The CDR3 loop reads CAIIERDTGELFF. The CDR3 DNA follows: TGTGCCATCATCGAACGGGACACCGGGGAGCTGTTTTTT. This chain links TRBV10-3 with TRBJ2-2; unclear D gene. CDR1 and CDR2 from the germline V gene are ENHRY and SYGVKD. CDR3 length: 13 residues. Trimming stripped 7 bases from V and 3 bases from J, with 9 bases between.

The CDR3 loop is CASSPLWVAPGTEAFF. CDR3 in DNA: TGTGCCAGCTCACCTCTATGGGTGGCTCCGGGCACTGAAGCTTTCTTT. The rearrangement uses TRBV18 and TRBJ1-1, with unresolved D. This CDR3 is built from 16 residues. The germline gives CDR1 KGHSH, CDR2 LQKENI. The V end lost 3 bases, the J end lost 4 bases, and 18 bases lay between the germline ends. The full variable domain, rest sourced from reference TRBV18 and TRBJ1-1, is NAGVMQNPRHLVRRRGQEARLRCSPMKGHSHVYWYRQLPEEGLKFMVYLQKENIIDESGMPKERFSAEFPKEGPSILRIQQVVRGDSAAYFCASSPLWVAPGTEAFFGQGTRLTVV.

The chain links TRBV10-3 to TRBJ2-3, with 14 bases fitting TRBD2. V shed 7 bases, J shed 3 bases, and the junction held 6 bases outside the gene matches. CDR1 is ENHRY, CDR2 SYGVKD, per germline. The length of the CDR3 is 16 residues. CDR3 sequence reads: CAIKGTSGRRTDTQYF. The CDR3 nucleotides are TGTGCCATCAAGGGGACTAGCGGGAGAAGGACAGATACGCAGTATTTT.

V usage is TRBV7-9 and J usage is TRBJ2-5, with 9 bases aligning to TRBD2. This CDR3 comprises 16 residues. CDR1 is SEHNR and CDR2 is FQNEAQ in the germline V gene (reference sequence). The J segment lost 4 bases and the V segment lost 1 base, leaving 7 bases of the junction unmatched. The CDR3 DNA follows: TGTGCCAGCAGCTTAGAGAGGCGGGGGGGCCGAGAGACCCAGTACTTC. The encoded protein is CASSLERRGGRETQYF.

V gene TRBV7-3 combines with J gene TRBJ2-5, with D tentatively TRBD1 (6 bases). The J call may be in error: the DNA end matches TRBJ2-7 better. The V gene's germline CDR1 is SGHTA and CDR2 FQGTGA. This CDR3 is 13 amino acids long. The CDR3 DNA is TGTGCCAGCAGCTCGGCAGGGGCTTACGAGCAGTACTTC. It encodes CASSSAGAYEQYF.

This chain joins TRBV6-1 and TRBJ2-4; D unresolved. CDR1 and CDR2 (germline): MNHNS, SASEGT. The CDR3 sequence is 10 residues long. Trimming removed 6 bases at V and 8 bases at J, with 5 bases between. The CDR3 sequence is CASRAYIQYF. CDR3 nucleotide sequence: TGTGCCAGCAGAGCTTACATTCAGTACTTC.

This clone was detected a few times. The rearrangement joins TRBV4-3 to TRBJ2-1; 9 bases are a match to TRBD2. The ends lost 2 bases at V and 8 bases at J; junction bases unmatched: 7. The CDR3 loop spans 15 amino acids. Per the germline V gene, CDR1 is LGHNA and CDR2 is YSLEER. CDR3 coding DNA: TGCGCCAGCAGCCAACTAGCGGGGAGGGGGGATGAGCAGTTCTTC. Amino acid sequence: CASSQLAGRGDEQFF.

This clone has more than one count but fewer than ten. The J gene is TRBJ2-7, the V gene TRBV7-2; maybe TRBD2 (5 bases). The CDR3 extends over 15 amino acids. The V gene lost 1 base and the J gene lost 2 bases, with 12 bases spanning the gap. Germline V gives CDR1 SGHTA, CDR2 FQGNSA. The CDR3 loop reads CASSLGGRSTYEQYF. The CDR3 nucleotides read TGTGCCAGCAGCTTAGGAGGGCGCTCTACCTACGAGCAGTACTTC.

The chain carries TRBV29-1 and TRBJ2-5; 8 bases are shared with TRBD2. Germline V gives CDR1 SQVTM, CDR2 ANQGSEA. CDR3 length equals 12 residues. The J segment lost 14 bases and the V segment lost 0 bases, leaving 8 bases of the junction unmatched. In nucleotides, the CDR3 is TGCAGCGTTGAAGATCTCGGGAGGGGTGCATACTTC. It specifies CSVEDLGRGAYF.

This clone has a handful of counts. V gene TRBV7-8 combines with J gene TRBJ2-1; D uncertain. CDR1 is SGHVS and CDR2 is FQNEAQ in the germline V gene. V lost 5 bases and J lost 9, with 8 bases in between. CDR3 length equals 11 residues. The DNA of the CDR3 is TGTGCCAGCAGCCCTATCTTTGAGCAGTTCTTC. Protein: CASSPIFEQFF. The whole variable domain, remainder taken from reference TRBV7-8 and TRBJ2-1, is GAGVSQSPRYKVAKRGQDVALRCDPISGHVSLFWYQQALGQGPEFLTYFQNEAQLDKSGLPSDRFFAERPEGSVSTLKIQRTQQEDSAVYLCASSPIFEQFFGPGTRLTVL.

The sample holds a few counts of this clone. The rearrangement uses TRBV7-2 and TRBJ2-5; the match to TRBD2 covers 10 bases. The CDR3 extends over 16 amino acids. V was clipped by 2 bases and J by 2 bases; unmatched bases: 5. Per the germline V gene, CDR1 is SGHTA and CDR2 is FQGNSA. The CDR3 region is CASSLSVAGGQETQYF. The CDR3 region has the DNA TGTGCCAGCAGCTTATCGGTAGCGGGAGGTCAAGAGACCCAGTACTTC.